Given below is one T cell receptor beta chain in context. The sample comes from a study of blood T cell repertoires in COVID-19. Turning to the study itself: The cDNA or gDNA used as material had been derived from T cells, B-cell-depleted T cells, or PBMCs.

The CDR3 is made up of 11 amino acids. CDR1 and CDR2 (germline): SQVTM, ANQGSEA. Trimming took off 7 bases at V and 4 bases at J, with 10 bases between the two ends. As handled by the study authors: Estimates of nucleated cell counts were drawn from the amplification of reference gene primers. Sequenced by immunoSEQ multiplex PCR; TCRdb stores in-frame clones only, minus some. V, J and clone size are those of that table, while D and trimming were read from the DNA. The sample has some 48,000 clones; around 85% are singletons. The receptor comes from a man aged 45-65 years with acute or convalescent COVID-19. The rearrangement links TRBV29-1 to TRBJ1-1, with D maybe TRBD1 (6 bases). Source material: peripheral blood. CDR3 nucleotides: TGCAGCGCGGGACATCGCACTGAAGCTTTCTTT. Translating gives CSAGHRTEAFF.